This T cell receptor (beta chain) was documented in a study of T cell responses to AZD1222 COVID-19 vaccine. On the study more broadly: Researchers grouped second doses given at about 4 or about 12 weeks into one pool. Broader study findings: Distributed over spike, vaccine-associated CD4 TCRs predominated at 160-218 and 743-854.

Using immunoSEQ multiplex PCR, the repertoire was profiled, and TCRdb retains in-frame clones only, with some absent. In the table there are about 150,000 clones, over 90% of which are singletons. Germline CDR1 is SQVTM and CDR2 is ANQGSEA. V was pared by 4 bases and J by 0 bases, with 13 bases between. This CDR3 is 15 amino acids long. About this clone: Its matching antigen is unknown.

The chain carries TRBV29-1 and TRBJ1-3; the D is unclear. This TCR was sampled from an adult in good health. The source was peripheral blood, collected on day 0 of AZD1222 vaccination. CDR3 coding DNA: TGCAGCGTTGTCGTGAGGGCCCTCTCTGGAAACACCATATATTTT. Its protein is CSVVVRALSGNTIYF.